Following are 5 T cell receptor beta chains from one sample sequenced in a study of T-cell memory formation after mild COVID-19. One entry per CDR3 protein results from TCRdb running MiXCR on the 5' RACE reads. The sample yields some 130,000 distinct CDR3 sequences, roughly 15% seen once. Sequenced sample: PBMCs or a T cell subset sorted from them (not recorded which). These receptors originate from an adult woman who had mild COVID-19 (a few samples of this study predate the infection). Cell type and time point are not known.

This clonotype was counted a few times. CDR3 sequence: CASSFGLEADTQYF. The CDR3 DNA follows: TGTGCCAGCAGCTTCGGGCTAGAAGCAGATACGCAGTATTTT. The chain uses TRBV5-6 and TRBJ2-3; D not resolved. Germline CDR1 reads SGHDT; CDR2 reads YYEEEE. There are 14 residues in the CDR3. V was trimmed by 2 bases and J by 4 bases, leaving 11 bases between them. The whole variable domain, remainder taken from reference TRBV5-6 and TRBJ2-3, is DAGVTQSPTHLIKTRGQQVTLRCSPKSGHDTVSWYQQALGQGPQFIFQYYEEEERQRGNFPDRFSGHQFPNYSSELNVNALLLGDSALYLCASSFGLEADTQYFGPGTRLTVL.

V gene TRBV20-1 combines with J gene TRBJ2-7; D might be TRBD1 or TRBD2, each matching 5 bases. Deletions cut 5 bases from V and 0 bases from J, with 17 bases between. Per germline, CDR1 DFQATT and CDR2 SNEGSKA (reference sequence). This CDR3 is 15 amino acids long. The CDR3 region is CSALTTGTRSYEQYF. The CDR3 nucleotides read TGCAGTGCTCTAACCACCGGGACGCGCTCCTACGAGCAGTACTTC.

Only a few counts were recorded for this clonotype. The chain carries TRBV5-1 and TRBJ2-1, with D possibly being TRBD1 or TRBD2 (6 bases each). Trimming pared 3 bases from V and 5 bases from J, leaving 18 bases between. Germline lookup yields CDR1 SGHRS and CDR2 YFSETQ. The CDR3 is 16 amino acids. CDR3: CASSYPEGGLDNEQFF. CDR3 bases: TGCGCCAGCAGCTACCCCGAGGGGGGCTTAGACAATGAGCAGTTCTTC. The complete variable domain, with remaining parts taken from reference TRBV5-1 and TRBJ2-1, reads KAGVTQTPRYLIKTRGQQVTLSCSPISGHRSVSWYQQTPGQGLQFLFEYFSETQRNKGNFPGRFSGRQFSNSRSEMNVSTLELGDSALYLCASSYPEGGLDNEQFFGPGTRLTVL.

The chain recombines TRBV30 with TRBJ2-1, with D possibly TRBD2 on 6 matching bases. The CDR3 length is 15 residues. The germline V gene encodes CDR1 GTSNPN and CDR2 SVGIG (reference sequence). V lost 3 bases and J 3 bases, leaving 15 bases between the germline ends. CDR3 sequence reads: CAWSDPSGLYNEQFF. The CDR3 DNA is TGTGCCTGGAGCGACCCGTCGGGACTCTACAATGAGCAGTTCTTC.

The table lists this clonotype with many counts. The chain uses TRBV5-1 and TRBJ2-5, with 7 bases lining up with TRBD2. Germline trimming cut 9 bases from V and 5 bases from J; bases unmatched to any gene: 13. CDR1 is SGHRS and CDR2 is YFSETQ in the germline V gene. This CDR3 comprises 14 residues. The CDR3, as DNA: TGCGCCACCGCCCTACTAGCGCCGAGGGAGACCCAGTACTTC. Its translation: CATALLAPRETQYF.